The 20 T cell receptor beta chains below were found in one sample sequenced in a study of post-analysis software for immune sequencing data. General study points: About five TRBV segments occurring more often in patients than controls included TRBV5-6, TRBV5-1 and TRBV20-1.

Their specific antigens are unknown. Libraries were made from TCR beta cDNA, and they carried unique molecular identifiers. TCRdb recomputed calls from the PCR reads with MiXCR, one row per CDR3 protein. The repertoire holds a few hundred thousand distinct CDR3 sequences, approximately 38% seen once, with 13% in the top ten. The sequenced material came from blood. The source of these receptors is a girl aged 10 to 17 with multiple sclerosis.

This clonotype was seen only a few times. V and J are TRBV15 and TRBJ2-7, with TRBD2 as a possible D gene (5 bases). The CDR3 has 14 amino acids. The germline V gene encodes CDR1 LNHNV and CDR2 YYDKDF (reference sequence). V gave up 0 bases and J gave up 2 bases, with 8 bases separating them. DNA of the CDR3: TGTGCCACCAGCAGAGATCTCGGGGCCTACGAGCAGTACTTC. This codes for CATSRDLGAYEQYF.

V is TRBV11-2 and J is TRBJ2-7; no clear D. Trimming removed 5 bases at V and 5 bases at J, with 16 bases between. This CDR3 has 14 residues. Germline V CDR1 and CDR2: SGHAT, FQNNGV. This CDR3 is CASSPKALPHEQYF. CDR3 DNA sequence: TGTGCCAGCAGCCCTAAAGCCCTACCGCACGAGCAGTACTTC.

This chain links TRBV4-1 with TRBJ2-1; 7 bases are shared with TRBD2. Germline V gene sequence: CDR1 MGHRA, CDR2 YSYEKL. The CDR3 totals 16 residues. Trimming cost V 2 bases and J 2 bases; bases outside gene matches: 6. The CDR3 DNA reads as TGCGCCAGCAGCCAACTGGGGACTACCGCCTACAATGAGCAGTTCTTC. Protein product: CASSQLGTTAYNEQFF.

This clonotype was observed a few times. This chain connects TRBV7-3 to TRBJ2-1; D uncertain. The CDR3 runs to 15 residues. Germline V gene data show CDR1 as SGHTA and CDR2 as FQGTGA. V lost 5 bases and J lost 2, with 13 bases in between. DNA of the CDR3: TGTGCCAGCAGCCCGATGCACTCCCCCTACAATGAGCAGTTCTTC. It yields the protein CASSPMHSPYNEQFF.

Only a few counts were recorded for this clonotype. The genes are TRBV10-3 and TRBJ1-6; no reliable D call. From germline, CDR1 is ENHRY and CDR2 SYGVKD. This CDR3 is 15 amino acids long. V dropped 5 bases and J dropped 8 bases, with 16 bases sitting between them. The CDR3 region has the DNA TGTGCCATCAGTAAGGACGGAGCATTTTATTCACCCCTCCACTTT. It encodes CAISKDGAFYSPLHF.

By sample fraction, this clonotype is medium-sized. The junction departs from the called germline gene at one end, perhaps through a read error. The V call is TRBV29-1, the J call TRBJ2-7; 7 bases map to TRBD1. The CDR3 has 13 residues. The germline CDR1 and CDR2 sequences are SQVTM and ANQGSEA. As DNA, the CDR3 is TGCAGCGTGGAAGGGGACAGCTCCTACGAGCAGTACTTC. Translating it yields CSVEGDSSYEQYF.

The chain couples TRBV20-1 to TRBJ1-1, with D possibly TRBD1 on 6 matching bases. Germline lookup yields CDR1 DFQATT and CDR2 SNEGSKA (reference sequence). The CDR3 loop spans 14 amino acids. Trimming left V 5 bases short and J 0 bases short, with 13 bases between. This CDR3 is CSAPKTGLNTEAFF. The CDR3 nucleotides read TGCAGTGCTCCGAAGACAGGTTTGAACACTGAAGCTTTCTTT.

This clonotype has a handful of counts. The chain has TRBV7-9 and TRBJ1-2; D not certain. Germline values: CDR1 SEHNR, CDR2 FQNEAQ (reference sequence). The V and J ends lost 5 bases and 2 bases respectively, with 15 bases between them. CDR3 length equals 15 residues. The CDR3 loop is CASSPTDGRNYGYTF. The CDR3 region has the DNA TGTGCCAGCAGCCCTACTGATGGGAGGAACTATGGCTACACCTTC. Using reference TRBV7-9 and TRBJ1-2 for the parts outside the CDR3, the full variable domain is DTGVSQNPRHKITKRGQNVTFRCDPISEHNRLYWYRQTLGQGPEFLTYFQNEAQLEKSRLLSDRFSAERPKGSFSTLEIQRTEQGDSAMYLCASSPTDGRNYGYTFGSGTRLTVV.

The table lists this clonotype with a few counts. The CDR3 region is CSGQHYTDTQYF. In DNA, the CDR3 is TGCAGTGGACAGCATTACACAGATACGCAGTATTTT. V is TRBV20-1 and J is TRBJ2-3; possible D gene TRBD1, 5 bases. The length of the CDR3 is 12 residues. The germline V gene has CDR1 DFQATT and CDR2 SNEGSKA (reference sequence). The germline V and J ends were trimmed by 7 bases and 2 bases, with 10 bases remaining between them.

In this sample, this clonotype turned up a few times. V is TRBV7-9 and J is TRBJ2-5, with D unclear. V was cut by 1 base and J by 4 bases, with 4 bases left in between. CDR1 is SEHNR and CDR2 is FQNEAQ in the germline V gene (reference sequence). The CDR3 has 12 residues. The CDR3 region is CASSLVPETQYF. The CDR3 bases are TGTGCCAGCAGCTTAGTCCCAGAGACCCAGTACTTC.

CDR3 loop: CSARVFRPNNEQFF. Here the CDR3 DNA reads TGCAGTGCTAGAGTGTTCCGACCCAACAATGAGCAGTTCTTC. The V gene is TRBV20-1, the J gene TRBJ2-1; D uncertain. The CDR3 extends over 14 amino acids. The germline CDR1 and CDR2 sequences are DFQATT and SNEGSKA (reference sequence). V was clipped by 1 base and J by 5 bases, with 12 bases between them.

The chain joins TRBV11-3 to TRBJ2-7, with D tentatively TRBD2 (6 bases). The germline V and J ends were trimmed by 1 base and 4 bases, with 14 bases remaining between them. Germline loops: CDR1 SGHNT, CDR2 YENEEA. The CDR3 runs to 15 residues. The CDR3 spells CASSLGGDSYYEQYF. CDR3 sequence (DNA): TGTGCCAGCAGCTTAGGCGGGGACTCATATTACGAGCAGTACTTC.

This clonotype was observed a few times. The chain combines TRBV7-3 with TRBJ2-1; 10 bases are a match to TRBD2. Germline V lookup: CDR1 SGHTA, CDR2 FQGTGA. The CDR3 sequence is 17 residues long. Losses at the gene ends were 2 bases for V and 8 bases for J; bases not matched to a gene: 12. The CDR3 coding sequence is TGTGCCAGCAGCTTATGGGCTAGCGGGGGACGTACCTATGAGCAGTTCTTC. Amino acid sequence: CASSLWASGGRTYEQFF.

V and J are TRBV24-1 and TRBJ2-5, with a weak D call TRBD1 (5 bases). Per the germline V gene, CDR1 is KGHDR and CDR2 is SFDVKD. The CDR3 contains 12 residues. The ends were cut back, 7 bases at V and 4 bases at J, with 9 bases in the middle. The CDR3 reads CATSQTAETQYF. The CDR3 bases are TGTGCCACCAGCCAGACAGCAGAGACCCAGTACTTC.

In its sample, this clonotype was seen a few times. The CDR3 DNA reads TGTGCCAGCAGCTTCCCGACTAGCGGGGGCAATGAGCAGTTCTTC. Its translation is CASSFPTSGGNEQFF. This chain uses TRBV11-2 with TRBJ2-1, with 12 bases aligning to TRBD2. The germline V gene encodes CDR1 SGHAT and CDR2 FQNNGV. V was clipped by 3 bases and J by 6 bases; unmatched bases: 3. This CDR3 has 15 residues.

CDR3 nucleotides: TGTGCCAGCAGTTACTGGGACAGTAAAGCGGGCGAGCAGTACTTC. Translation gives CASSYWDSKAGEQYF. V and J are TRBV6-2 or TRBV6-3 and TRBJ2-4; a possible D gene is TRBD1 (7 bases). The DNA end lines up better with TRBJ2-7; the J call may be wrong. CDR1 and CDR2 from the germline V gene are MNHEY and SVGEGT. The CDR3 contains 15 residues.

The chain links TRBV27 to TRBJ2-4; D might be TRBD1 or TRBD2, each matching 5 bases. From germline, CDR1 is MNHEY and CDR2 SMNVEV (reference sequence). CDR3 length: 16 residues. Deletions cut 5 bases from V and 1 base from J, with 15 bases between. CDR3 DNA sequence: TGTGCCAGCAGTAGCCCCGCGAGGGACGCCAAAAACATTCAGTACTTC. Residues: CASSSPARDAKNIQYF.

This clonotype turned up a few times. The chain combines TRBV12-3 or TRBV12-4 with TRBJ1-2; 8 bases match TRBD1. This CDR3 has 14 residues. The trim removed 6 bases at V and 4 bases at J, leaving 7 bases unmatched. CDR3 DNA: TGTGCCAGCAGGGAATCAGGGGGCGGCTATGGCTACACCTTC. As protein: CASRESGGGYGYTF.

This clonotype was seen a few times. This chain connects TRBV7-2 to TRBJ2-3, with 7 bases lining up with TRBD1. Germline V CDR1 and CDR2: SGHTA, FQGNSA. This CDR3 contains 13 residues. The J segment lost 3 bases and the V segment lost 6 bases, leaving 3 bases of the junction unmatched. This CDR3 reads CASRSQGTDTQYF. The CDR3 bases are TGTGCCAGCAGGTCACAGGGGACAGATACGCAGTATTTT.

This clonotype has only a few counts. This chain uses TRBV6-5 with TRBJ1-2; a weak D match, TRBD1 (5 bases). Germline assignment: CDR1 MNHEY and CDR2 SVGAGI. The CDR3 runs 12 residues. V lost 5 bases, J lost 8 bases, and 12 bases lay in between. CDR3 in amino acids: CASSTTGQGYTF. CDR3 coding DNA: TGTGCCAGCAGTACGACGGGGCAGGGCTACACCTTC.